The following is a T cell receptor beta chain sequence with its context. Its antigen is as yet unknown. This sample was included in a study of tissue T cells after allogeneic stem cell transplantation. Assay: immunoSEQ multiplex PCR; the TCRdb copy retains only in-frame clones and omits some. This repertoire shows 25,000 or so clones, about 89% found once; its top ten account for 1.5% to 2%. The study, taken as a whole, reports: The study did not identify alloreactive or antigen-specific tissue TCRs, and some clones might be persisting host cells.

Per germline, CDR1 SGHRS and CDR2 YFSETQ. This CDR3 contains 14 residues. V was clipped by 3 bases and J by 2 bases, with 12 bases between them. The rearrangement uses TRBV5-1 and TRBJ2-7; perhaps D is TRBD1 or TRBD2 (5 bases each). The sequencing used blood, collected before transplantation. The TCR sequence derives from a male donor older than 55 who later had graft-versus-host disease after an allogeneic stem cell transplant. CDR3 in DNA: TGCGCCAGCAGCTCCGGGACGGGGACCTACGAGCAGTACTTC. It codes for CASSSGTGTYEQYF.